One sample yielded the 8 T cell receptor beta chains listed below, sequenced in a study of control samples from healthy donors and cancer patients. The method was immunoSEQ multiplex PCR; TCRdb's version includes in-frame clones alone and lacks a portion of them. The sample lists 150,000 to 200,000 clones; 70% to 90% were seen once. The sequenced material came from blood. The receptors originated from a man younger than 40 in good health.

The rearrangement uses TRBV3-1 (or the pseudogene TRBV3-2) and TRBJ2-2; perhaps TRBD1 as D (6 bases). V lost 2 bases and J lost 7, with 17 bases in between. CDR3 size: 16 residues. CDR1 is LGHDT and CDR2 is YNNKEL in the germline V gene (reference sequence). The CDR3 coding sequence is TGTGCCAGCAGCCAACTTAAATCAGGGGCTGGCGGGGAGCTGTTTTTT. It yields the protein CASSQLKSGAGGELFF.

V and J are TRBV12-5 and TRBJ1-1, with a tentative D call TRBD1 (5 bases). Germline V CDR1 and CDR2: LGHNT, FRNRAP. The CDR3 contains 14 residues. Deletions cut 5 bases from V and 6 bases from J, with 16 bases between. CDR3 DNA: TGTGCTAGTGGTCCGCCGGGTGGGGCCCCTGAAGCTTTCTTT. Translated: CASGPPGGAPEAFF.

The chain links TRBV11-2 to TRBJ1-3, with D perhaps TRBD1 (5 bases). V was pared by 1 base and J by 0 bases, with 10 bases between. CDR3 length: 16 residues. The germline V gene has CDR1 SGHAT and CDR2 FQNNGV. The CDR3 loop reads CASSLAGTFSGNTIYF. The CDR3 DNA sequence: TGTGCCAGCAGCTTAGCCGGGACCTTCTCTGGAAACACCATATATTTT.

V usage is TRBV7-9 and J usage is TRBJ1-1; 10 positions agree with TRBD1. With V trimmed by 5 bases and J by 5 bases, 11 bases remained unmatched. The CDR3 loop spans 16 amino acids. Germline lookup yields CDR1 SEHNR and CDR2 FQNEAQ (reference sequence). Here the CDR3 reads CASSSRDRGRRTEAFF. In DNA form, the CDR3 reads TGTGCCAGCAGCAGCCGGGACAGGGGTAGAAGAACTGAAGCTTTCTTT.

The chain employs TRBV13 and TRBJ2-1; 9 nucleotides match TRBD2. The germline V gene encodes CDR1 PRHDT and CDR2 FYEKMQ (reference sequence). The CDR3 has 17 residues. V lost 0 bases to trimming and J lost 12 bases; unmatched junction nucleotides: 15. CDR3 protein: CASSLGARGGPLSWQFF. CDR3 in DNA: TGTGCCAGCAGCTTAGGGGCGCGGGGGGGCCCCCTTAGTTGGCAGTTCTTC.

The CDR3 reads CASSYSLSYPRPQHF. The DNA for the CDR3 is TGTGCCAGCAGTTACTCTTTGAGTTACCCTCGCCCCCAGCATTTT. V usage is TRBV6-5 and J usage is TRBJ1-5; D gene uncertain. V was shortened by 0 bases and J by 10 bases, with 16 bases between the two germline ends. The CDR3 sequence is 15 residues long. The V gene's germline CDR1 is MNHEY and CDR2 SVGAGI.

This clone was detected only once. DNA for the CDR3: TGCGCCAGCAGCTTGGAGGGGGATTTACAATCAAACGAAAAACTGTTTTTT. Translation gives CASSLEGDLQSNEKLFF. This chain connects TRBV5-1 to TRBJ1-4, with a tentative D call TRBD1 (6 bases). Trimming took off 0 bases at V and 8 bases at J, with 20 bases between the two ends. This CDR3 comprises 17 residues. Germline V gene sequence: CDR1 SGHRS, CDR2 YFSETQ.

The V call is TRBV7-3, the J call TRBJ1-6; 8 bases agree with TRBD1. CDR1 SGHTA and CDR2 FQGTGA come from the germline V gene. This CDR3 contains 15 residues. V was pared by 5 bases and J by 10 bases, with 10 bases of the junction left unmatched. For the CDR3, the DNA is TGTGCCAGCAGCCTAGGACAGGGATCAAGCTCACCCCTCCACTTT. It translates to CASSLGQGSSSPLHF.